The 13 T cell receptor beta chains below come from one sample, sequenced in a study of circulating and synovial CD4+ cells in juvenile arthritis. The repertoire was sequenced with immunoSEQ multiplex PCR; TCRdb's copy has only in-frame clones and lacks some. The repertoire includes approximately 36,000 clones, 85% to 95% of them detected once, and around 0.7% sits in the top ten. The specimen was CD4+ T cells from blood. The receptors shown here come from a human donor with juvenile idiopathic arthritis.

The rearrangement uses TRBV29-1 and TRBJ1-1, with TRBD1 identical over 10 bases. The CDR3 length is 14 residues. V was clipped by 1 base and J by 3 bases; unmatched bases: 2. CDR1 is SQVTM and CDR2 is ANQGSEA in the germline V gene. The CDR3 loop is CSVEGQGAYTEAFF. The CDR3 nucleotides read TGCAGCGTTGAAGGACAGGGGGCGTACACTGAAGCTTTCTTT.

The chain links TRBV2 to TRBJ1-4, with a weak D call TRBD1 (6 bases). The V gene's germline CDR1 is SNHLY and CDR2 FYNNEI. Trimming took 7 bases from V and 4 from J, leaving 22 bases between them. CDR3 length equals 17 residues. DNA for the CDR3: TGTGCCAGCAAAACAGGGAGCGGCTCTACTTATAATGAAAAACTGTTTTTT. This translates into CASKTGSGSTYNEKLFF. The variable domain in full, with the rest retrieved from reference TRBV2 and TRBJ1-4, is EPEVTQTPSHQVTQMGQEVILRCVPISNHLYFYWYRQILGQKVEFLVSFYNNEISEKSEIFDDQFSVERPDGSNFTLKIRSTKLEDSAMYFCASKTGSGSTYNEKLFFGSGTQLSVL.

The rearrangement joins TRBV2 to TRBJ2-3; the D gene is possibly TRBD1 (5 bases). Germline V gives CDR1 SNHLY, CDR2 FYNNEI. V lost 5 bases and J 1 base, leaving 13 bases between the germline ends. This CDR3 has 15 amino acids. The chain's CDR3 is CASSPLTARTDTQYF. CDR3 nucleotides: TGTGCCAGCAGTCCTCTGACAGCGCGCACAGATACGCAGTATTTT.

The CDR3 nucleotides are TGCGCCAGCAGCTCTGGGCCCGAAGCCGAGCAGTACTTC. Encoded protein: CASSSGPEAEQYF. This rearrangement joins TRBV5-1 to TRBJ2-7, with D uncertain. The CDR3 runs to 13 residues. Per the germline V gene, CDR1 is SGHRS and CDR2 is YFSETQ. Trimming took 3 bases from V and 6 from J, leaving 13 bases between them. Full variable domain (outside the CDR3, taken from reference TRBV5-1 and TRBJ2-7): KAGVTQTPRYLIKTRGQQVTLSCSPISGHRSVSWYQQTPGQGLQFLFEYFSETQRNKGNFPGRFSGRQFSNSRSEMNVSTLELGDSALYLCASSSGPEAEQYFGPGTRLTVT.

The chain uses TRBV16 and TRBJ1-5; maybe TRBD1 (5 bases). This CDR3 comprises 16 residues. CDR1 KGHSY and CDR2 FQNENV come from the germline V gene. Trimming took 0 bases from V and 6 from J, leaving 15 bases between them. In DNA, the CDR3 is TGTGCCAGCAGCCAATCAGGGCAGGGAAGTGGTCAGCCCCAGCATTTT. Translation gives CASSQSGQGSGQPQHF.

The V gene is TRBV5-8, the J gene TRBJ1-5; D not certain. V was pared by 0 bases and J by 0 bases, with 7 bases between. This CDR3 is built from 15 residues. The germline V gene encodes CDR1 SGHTS and CDR2 YDEGEE. The CDR3 nucleotides are TGTGCCAGCAGCTTGGGACGGGTTAGCAATCAGCCCCAGCATTTT. Amino acids: CASSLGRVSNQPQHF.

The V call is TRBV7-9, the J call TRBJ2-2; unclear D gene. CDR1 is SEHNR, CDR2 FQNEAQ, per germline (reference sequence). Trimming left V 3 bases short and J 0 bases short, with 11 bases between. The CDR3 sequence is 16 residues long. The CDR3 nucleotides read TGTGCCAGCAGCTTCAGCGCCGCCTCGAACACCGGGGAGCTGTTTTTT. It is translated as CASSFSAASNTGELFF.

This chain links TRBV7-9 with TRBJ2-2, with 8 bases identical to TRBD2. This CDR3 has 16 residues. Losses at the gene ends were 5 bases for V and 3 bases for J; bases not matched to a gene: 8. Germline lookup yields CDR1 SEHNR and CDR2 FQNEAQ (reference sequence). The CDR3: CASSPRSGGHTGELFF. CDR3 bases: TGTGCCAGCAGCCCCCGCAGCGGGGGCCACACCGGGGAGCTGTTTTTT.

This clone was counted a few times. This chain connects TRBV5-5 to TRBJ1-2; no clear D gene. The germline V gene has CDR1 SGHKS and CDR2 YYEKEE (reference sequence). The CDR3 length is 13 residues. V was cut by 0 bases and J by 6 bases, with 9 bases left in between. The CDR3 nucleotides are TGTGCCAGCAGCTTGGCAGATTCCGATGGCTACACCTTC. Amino acids: CASSLADSDGYTF. Full variable domain (outside the CDR3, taken from reference TRBV5-5 and TRBJ1-2): DAGVTQSPTHLIKTRGQQVTLRCSPISGHKSVSWYQQVLGQGPQFIFQYYEKEERGRGNFPDRFSARQFPNYSSELNVNALLLGDSALYLCASSLADSDGYTFGSGTRLTVV.

The chain carries TRBV18 and TRBJ1-2, with D perhaps TRBD1 (6 bases). The CDR3 loop spans 14 amino acids. Trimming pared 6 bases from V and 1 base from J, leaving 12 bases between. In germline, CDR1 is KGHSH, CDR2 LQKENI. CDR3 DNA: TGTGCCAGCTCGTCTACAGGGTTTAACTATGGCTACACCTTC. The encoded protein is CASSSTGFNYGYTF.

This clone was detected once. V gene TRBV11-2 combines with J gene TRBJ1-3, with 12 positions matching TRBD1. The CDR3 extends over 17 amino acids. Germline values: CDR1 SGHAT, CDR2 FQNNGV. The V and J ends lost 5 bases and 0 bases, in that order; junction bases with no gene match: 5. The DNA for the CDR3 is TGTGCCAGCAGCAGCCGGGACAGGGGGCTCTCTGGAAACACCATATATTTT. Protein sequence: CASSSRDRGLSGNTIYF.

Note on this clone: An end of the junction differs from the germline gene, which may be a read error. Other nucleotide sequences from this sample produce the same CDR3. The chain employs TRBV5-1 and TRBJ1-6; 9 bases map to TRBD1. The germline gives CDR1 SGHRS, CDR2 YFSETQ. The CDR3 is 17 residues long. The chain's CDR3 is CASSPDRGSSYNSPLHF. The CDR3, as DNA: TGCGCCAGCAGTCCGGACAGGGGAAGCTCCTATAATTCCCCCCTCCACTTT.

The chain has TRBV6-6 and TRBJ2-3, with D unclear. There are 12 residues in the CDR3. Between the trimmed V and J ends, which lost 5 bases and 3 bases, there was a span of 6 bases. Germline V lookup: CDR1 MNHNY, CDR2 SVGAGI (reference sequence). DNA for the CDR3: TGTGCCAGCAGTGTATTGACAGATACGCAGTATTTT. This gives the protein CASSVLTDTQYF.